This record looks at one T cell receptor beta chain sequence and its context. In the study's own analysis: Amplified reference gene primers provided the basis for estimating nucleated cell counts. Generated by immunoSEQ multiplex PCR, the TCRdb table keeps only in-frame clones and is missing some. The D gene and trimming were derived from the DNA, and the V and J assignments and clone size from that table. The sample shows roughly 99,000 clones, roughly 90% of them seen only once. This CDR3 contains 14 residues. Germline assignment: CDR1 GTSNPN and CDR2 SVGIG (reference sequence). Between the trimmed V and J ends, which lost 2 bases and 2 bases, there was a span of 11 bases. The data derive from a study of blood T cell repertoires in COVID-19. Study-level information: Some COVID-19 samples were acute and others convalescent; all came from the United States, Italy and Spain. PBMCs, B-cell-depleted T cells, or T cells provided the cDNA or gDNA that made up the material.

The origin of this receptor is a man aged 35 to 55 with active or convalescent COVID-19. The chain links TRBV30 to TRBJ2-3, with TRBD1 as a possible D gene (5 bases). Sequenced: peripheral blood. CDR3 coding DNA: TGTGCCTGGAGTTGGGCAGGGCCCACAGATACGCAGTATTTT. As protein: CAWSWAGPTDTQYF.